Each of the 13 T cell receptor beta chains below was sequenced from the same sample in a study of PD-L1 blockade in urothelial cancer. Generated by immunoSEQ multiplex PCR, the TCRdb table keeps only in-frame clones and is missing some. The sample holds about 56,000 clones, roughly 84% seen once. The sequenced sample was PBMCs, obtained around atezolizumab (anti-PD-L1) treatment. These receptors originate from a man aged 45-65 years with urothelial cancer.

This chain links TRBV28 with TRBJ2-2; D not certain. The CDR3 length is 15 residues. Germline assignment: CDR1 MDHEN and CDR2 SYDVKM. V lost 9 bases and J lost 4, with 18 bases in between. The DNA of the CDR3 is TGTGCCAGTACCCCCCGCCGGTTCTCCACCGGGGAGCTGTTTTTT. Its protein product is CASTPRRFSTGELFF.

This chain links TRBV28 with TRBJ2-7, with D uncertain. V dropped 7 bases and J dropped 2 bases, with 9 bases sitting between them. This CDR3 has 12 amino acids. Germline assignment: CDR1 MDHEN and CDR2 SYDVKM. This chain's CDR3 is CASNEYTYEQYF. The CDR3 DNA sequence: TGTGCCAGCAATGAATACACCTACGAGCAGTACTTC.

The V and J genes are TRBV6-5 and TRBJ2-7; possibly TRBD1 for D (6 bases). CDR3 length: 14 residues. CDR1 MNHEY and CDR2 SVGAGI come from the germline V gene. With 2 bases removed from V and 2 bases from J, the gap between germline ends came to 10 bases. CDR3 residues: CASSYVQGPYEQYF. In nucleotides, the CDR3 is TGTGCCAGCAGTTACGTGCAGGGGCCCTACGAGCAGTACTTC.

The V call is TRBV6-5, the J call TRBJ1-4; 7 positions agree with TRBD1. Trimming cost V 6 bases and J 13 bases; bases outside gene matches: 17. The CDR3 totals 15 residues. CDR1 MNHEY and CDR2 SVGAGI come from the germline V gene. Written as DNA, the CDR3 is TGTGCCAGCAGCCCCGGGACAGCCCGCCGAGGTGGACTGTTTTTT. Translation gives CASSPGTARRGGLFF.

The chain combines TRBV5-1 with TRBJ2-7, with a weak D call TRBD1 (5 bases). The CDR3 has 13 residues. In germline, CDR1 is SGHRS, CDR2 YFSETQ. V was shortened by 4 bases and J by 3 bases, with 11 bases between the two germline ends. The CDR3 spells CASSDSTLYEQYF. CDR3 DNA: TGCGCCAGCAGCGACAGCACCCTCTACGAGCAGTACTTC.

This sequence joins TRBV11-2 and TRBJ2-5; D gene ambiguous. V gave up 5 bases and J gave up 7 bases, with 8 bases separating them. The CDR3 runs 11 residues. Per germline, CDR1 SGHAT and CDR2 FQNNGV. DNA of the CDR3: TGTGCCAGCAGCCAGGTGGGGACCCAGTACTTC. Translated, it gives CASSQVGTQYF.

V usage is TRBV7-2 and J usage is TRBJ2-4, with 11 nucleotides matching TRBD2. Germline V lookup: CDR1 SGHTA, CDR2 FQGNSA. The CDR3 sequence is 14 residues long. V shed 5 bases, J shed 6 bases, and the junction held 3 bases outside the gene matches. The CDR3 protein is CASSTGTSGNIQYF. CDR3 bases: TGTGCCAGCAGCACAGGGACTAGCGGAAACATTCAGTACTTC.

The chain links TRBV9 to TRBJ2-1, with 7 bases that match TRBD2. Germline V gene lookup returns CDR1 SGDLS and CDR2 YYNGEE. After removal of 0 bases from V and 0 bases from J, the junction contained 6 bases not matched to a gene. The CDR3 covers 17 residues. Here the CDR3 reads CASSVAEGGFSYNEQFF. The CDR3 coding sequence is TGTGCCAGCAGCGTAGCGGAGGGAGGGTTCTCCTACAATGAGCAGTTCTTC.

The chain uses TRBV19 and TRBJ2-5; tentatively, D is TRBD1 (6 bases). In germline, CDR1 is LNHDA, CDR2 SQIVND (reference sequence). The CDR3 spans 15 residues. Deletions cut 7 bases from V and 6 bases from J, with 21 bases between. CDR3 nucleotide sequence: TGTGCCAGTAACCCAGGGGCGGTATCGAGGAAGACCCAGTACTTC. Its protein is CASNPGAVSRKTQYF.

The genes are TRBV6-1 and TRBJ1-4; D is unclear. The CDR3 has 13 residues. The germline gives CDR1 MNHNS, CDR2 SASEGT. V dropped 5 bases and J dropped 8 bases, with 12 bases sitting between them. CDR3 in DNA: TGTGCCAGCAGTAACAATCTCAAGGAAAAACTGTTTTTT. It encodes CASSNNLKEKLFF.

CDR3: CASSGGQGNYEQYF. The DNA of the CDR3 is TGCGCCAGCAGCGGGGGACAGGGGAACTACGAGCAGTACTTC. The chain is built from TRBV5-1 and TRBJ2-7; 10 bases align to TRBD1. The CDR3 length is 14 residues. V lost 4 bases and J lost 3; bases outside the gene matches: 4. Germline CDR1 is SGHRS and CDR2 is YFSETQ.

The genes are TRBV6-5 and TRBJ1-1; the D gene is possibly TRBD1 (5 bases). Germline lookup yields CDR1 MNHEY and CDR2 SVGAGI. The CDR3 is made up of 13 amino acids. With 2 bases removed from V and 10 bases from J, the gap between germline ends came to 14 bases. Written as DNA, the CDR3 is TGTGCCAGCAGTTACGGTTTGGGGGGAGCAGCTTTCTTT. It codes for CASSYGLGGAAFF.

This rearrangement joins TRBV18 to TRBJ1-5; 10 bases fit TRBD1. The junction had 3 bases not matched to a gene; V was cut back by 6 bases and J by 7 bases. This CDR3 is 13 amino acids long. CDR1 is KGHSH and CDR2 is LQKENI in the germline V gene. CDR3 sequence reads: CASSQDRGQPQHF. CDR3 in DNA: TGTGCCAGCTCTCAGGACAGGGGGCAGCCCCAGCATTTT.